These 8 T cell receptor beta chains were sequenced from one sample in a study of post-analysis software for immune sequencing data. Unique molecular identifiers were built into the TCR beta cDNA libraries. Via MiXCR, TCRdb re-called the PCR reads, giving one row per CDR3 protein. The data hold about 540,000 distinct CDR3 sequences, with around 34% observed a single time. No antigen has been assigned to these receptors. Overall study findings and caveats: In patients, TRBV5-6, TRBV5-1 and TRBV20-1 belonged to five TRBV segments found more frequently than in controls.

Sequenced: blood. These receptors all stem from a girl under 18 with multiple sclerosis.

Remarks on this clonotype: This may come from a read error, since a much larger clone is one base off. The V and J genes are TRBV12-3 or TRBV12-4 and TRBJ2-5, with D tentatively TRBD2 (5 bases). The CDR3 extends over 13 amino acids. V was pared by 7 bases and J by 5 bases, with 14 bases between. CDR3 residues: CASKAGPRETQYF. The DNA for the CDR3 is TGTGCCAGCAAGGCGGGTCCGCGGGAGACCCAGTACTTC.

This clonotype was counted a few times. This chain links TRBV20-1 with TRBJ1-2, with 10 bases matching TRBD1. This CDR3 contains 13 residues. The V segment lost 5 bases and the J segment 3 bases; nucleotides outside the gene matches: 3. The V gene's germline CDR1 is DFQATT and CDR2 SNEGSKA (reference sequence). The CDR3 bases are TGCAGTGCTGTGGGACAGGGGTACTATGGCTACACCTTC. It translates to CSAVGQGYYGYTF.

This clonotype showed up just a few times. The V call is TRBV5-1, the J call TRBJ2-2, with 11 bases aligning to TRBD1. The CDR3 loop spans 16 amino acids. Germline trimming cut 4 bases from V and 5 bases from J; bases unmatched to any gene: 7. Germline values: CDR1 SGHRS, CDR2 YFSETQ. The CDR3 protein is CASSLSGTGGTGELFF. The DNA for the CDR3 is TGCGCCAGCAGCCTGTCCGGGACAGGGGGGACCGGGGAGCTGTTTTTT. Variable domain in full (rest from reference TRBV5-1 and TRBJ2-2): KAGVTQTPRYLIKTRGQQVTLSCSPISGHRSVSWYQQTPGQGLQFLFEYFSETQRNKGNFPGRFSGRQFSNSRSEMNVSTLELGDSALYLCASSLSGTGGTGELFFGEGSRLTVL.

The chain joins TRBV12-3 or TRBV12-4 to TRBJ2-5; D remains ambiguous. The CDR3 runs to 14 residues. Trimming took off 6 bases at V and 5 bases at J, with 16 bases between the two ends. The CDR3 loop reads CASSPLAQRETQYF. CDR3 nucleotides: TGTGCCAGCAGCCCCCTCGCCCAGAGGGAGACCCAGTACTTC.

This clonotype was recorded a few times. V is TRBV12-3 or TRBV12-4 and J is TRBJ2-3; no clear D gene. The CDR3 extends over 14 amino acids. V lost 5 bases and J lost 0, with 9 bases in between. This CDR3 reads CASSSAPSTDTQYF. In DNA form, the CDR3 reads TGTGCCAGCAGTAGTGCCCCTAGCACAGATACGCAGTATTTT.

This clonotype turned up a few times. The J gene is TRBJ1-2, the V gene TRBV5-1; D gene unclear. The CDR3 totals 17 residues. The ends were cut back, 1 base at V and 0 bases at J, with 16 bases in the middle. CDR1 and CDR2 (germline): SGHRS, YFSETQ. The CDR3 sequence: CASSLTGSSGANYGYTF. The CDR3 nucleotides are TGCGCCAGCAGCTTGACCGGGTCTTCAGGCGCTAACTATGGCTACACCTTC.

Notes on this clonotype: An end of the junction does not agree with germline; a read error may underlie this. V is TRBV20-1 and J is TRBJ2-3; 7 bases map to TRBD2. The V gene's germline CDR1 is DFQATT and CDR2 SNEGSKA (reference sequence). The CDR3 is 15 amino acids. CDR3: CGARPGGVLTDTQYF. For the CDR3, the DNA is TGCGGTGCTAGACCTGGGGGGGTCCTCACAGATACGCAGTATTTT.

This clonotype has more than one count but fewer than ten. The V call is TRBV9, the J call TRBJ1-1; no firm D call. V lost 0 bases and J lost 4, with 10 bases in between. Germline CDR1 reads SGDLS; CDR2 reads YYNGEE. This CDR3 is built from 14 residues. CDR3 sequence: CASSVEPFGTEAFF. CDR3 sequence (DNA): TGTGCCAGCAGCGTAGAGCCCTTTGGCACTGAAGCTTTCTTT.